These 27 T cell receptor beta chains were sequenced from one sample in a study of regulatory T cells in long-lasting Graves disease. CDR3 regions were amplified by Arm-PCR using iRepertoire HTBI primers to build TCR beta libraries. One entry per CDR3 protein, called by TCRdb with MiXCR from the multiplex PCR reads. The data hold around 480,000 distinct CDR3 sequences, with about 16% observed a single time. Time point denoted: newly diagnosed GD, antithyroid drugs for less than 3 months. TCR sequences were obtained from RNA taken from PBMCs. Separately, the same data were catalogued under a study of T cells in Graves' hyperthyroidism and ophthalmopathy.

The sequencing used peripheral blood mononuclear cells (PBMCs), collected at new diagnosis, from a patient treated with antithyroid drugs. All receptors derive from a woman between 40 and 65 years old with Graves disease.

This clonotype occurred many times. This rearrangement joins TRBV2 to TRBJ1-5, with 7 bases identical to TRBD1. V lost 9 bases, J lost 0 bases, and 5 bases stayed unmatched. Looked up from germline, CDR1 is SNHLY and CDR2 is FYNNEI. The CDR3 is 14 amino acids. The CDR3 sequence: CASQGGGSNQPQHF. Here the CDR3 DNA reads TGTGCCAGTCAGGGGGGGGGTAGCAATCAGCCCCAGCATTTT.

At least ten counts were recorded for this clonotype. The chain links TRBV2 to TRBJ2-7; a possible D gene is TRBD1 (6 bases). The germline V gene has CDR1 SNHLY and CDR2 FYNNEI. V was trimmed by 7 bases and J by 3 bases, leaving 16 bases between them. The CDR3 consists of 14 residues. The CDR3 protein is CASNGRDNHYEQYF. Written as DNA, the CDR3 is TGTGCCAGCAACGGCCGGGACAACCACTACGAGCAGTACTTC.

As regards this clonotype: It is likely a read error: a sequence one base away is far more abundant. This chain joins TRBV6-1 and TRBJ1-1, with a weak D call TRBD1 (5 bases). This CDR3 contains 13 residues. Per the germline V gene, CDR1 is MNHNS and CDR2 is SASEGT. The CDR3 bases are TGTGCCAGCAGTCGGGGGGTGAACACTGAAGCTTCCTTT. Translating gives CASSRGVNTEASF.

This clonotype was seen repeatedly, ten times or more. The chain couples TRBV5-1 to TRBJ1-4, with no clear D. V was pared by 4 bases and J by 8 bases, with 15 bases between. The length of the CDR3 is 14 residues. Per germline, CDR1 SGHRS and CDR2 YFSETQ. Here the CDR3 reads CASSTATGNEKLFF. The CDR3 region has the DNA TGCGCCAGCAGCACAGCGACCGGGAACGAAAAACTGTTTTTT. Combining the CDR3 with reference TRBV5-1 and TRBJ1-4 gives the whole variable domain KAGVTQTPRYLIKTRGQQVTLSCSPISGHRSVSWYQQTPGQGLQFLFEYFSETQRNKGNFPGRFSGRQFSNSRSEMNVSTLELGDSALYLCASSTATGNEKLFFGSGTQLSVL.

This clonotype was found a few times. This chain connects TRBV28 to TRBJ1-5; no clear D. V lost 7 bases to trimming and J lost 0 bases, with 7 bases between them. Germline V gene lookup returns CDR1 MDHEN and CDR2 SYDVKM. The CDR3 extends over 13 amino acids. The CDR3 DNA reads as TGTGCCAGCACCAAGTATAGCAATCAGCCCCAGCATTTT. It translates to CASTKYSNQPQHF.

This clonotype has at least ten counts. This chain links TRBV5-1 with TRBJ1-4; D is perhaps TRBD1 (5 bases). Germline CDR1 SGHRS, CDR2 YFSETQ. Trimming left V 5 bases short and J 4 bases short, with 15 bases between. The CDR3 is 15 residues long. The CDR3 protein is CASRDPGTDNEKLFF. CDR3 nucleotide sequence: TGCGCCAGCAGGGACCCCGGGACGGATAATGAAAAACTGTTTTTT. Variable domain in full (rest from reference TRBV5-1 and TRBJ1-4): KAGVTQTPRYLIKTRGQQVTLSCSPISGHRSVSWYQQTPGQGLQFLFEYFSETQRNKGNFPGRFSGRQFSNSRSEMNVSTLELGDSALYLCASRDPGTDNEKLFFGSGTQLSVL.

This clonotype was picked up a small number of times. The V gene is TRBV12-3 or TRBV12-4, the J gene TRBJ1-1; weak D call: TRBD1 (5 bases). Deletions cut 7 bases from V and 0 bases from J, with 12 bases between. This CDR3 spans 14 amino acids. CDR3 sequence reads: CASNAGTLNTEAFF. CDR3 bases: TGTGCCAGCAACGCCGGGACCCTGAACACTGAAGCTTTCTTT.

This clonotype was counted only a few times. The chain couples TRBV9 to TRBJ2-7; D unresolved. V lost 0 bases, J lost 0 bases, and 10 bases lay in between. Germline assignment: CDR1 SGDLS and CDR2 YYNGEE. CDR3 length equals 15 residues. This chain's CDR3 is CASSVEAASSYEQYF. CDR3 DNA: TGTGCCAGCAGCGTAGAGGCAGCGTCCTCCTACGAGCAGTACTTC.

The rearrangement joins TRBV2 to TRBJ1-2; TRBD1 matches 9 bases. The CDR3 totals 14 residues. Germline V gives CDR1 SNHLY, CDR2 FYNNEI. The J segment lost 5 bases and the V segment lost 6 bases, leaving 7 bases of the junction unmatched. The CDR3 loop is CASRGQGTLYGYTF. The CDR3 DNA reads TGTGCCAGCAGAGGACAGGGGACCCTTTATGGCTACACCTTC. The variable domain in full, completed from reference TRBV2 and TRBJ1-2, reads EPEVTQTPSHQVTQMGQEVILRCVPISNHLYFYWYRQILGQKVEFLVSFYNNEISEKSEIFDDQFSVERPDGSNFTLKIRSTKLEDSAMYFCASRGQGTLYGYTFGSGTRLTVV.

At least ten counts were recorded for this clonotype. The gene calls are TRBV13 and TRBJ2-3; a weak D match, TRBD2 (5 bases). The CDR3 extends over 16 amino acids. The germline V and J ends were trimmed by 4 bases and 2 bases, with 16 bases remaining between them. Looked up from germline, CDR1 is PRHDT and CDR2 is FYEKMQ (reference sequence). CDR3 loop: CASSSSLAPFTDTQYF. The CDR3 coding sequence is TGTGCCAGCAGCTCGTCCTTAGCGCCATTCACAGATACGCAGTATTTT.

Only a few counts were recorded for this clonotype. CDR3 residues: CSVEDPGQGAEQYF. Written as DNA, the CDR3 is TGCAGCGTTGAAGATCCGGGACAGGGGGCCGAGCAGTACTTC. The V and J genes are TRBV29-1 and TRBJ2-7, with 12 positions matching TRBD1. CDR3 length: 14 amino acids. With 0 bases clipped from V and 6 bases from J, the junction kept 3 bases outside the gene matches. The germline gives CDR1 SQVTM, CDR2 ANQGSEA.

This clonotype has only a few counts. The J gene is TRBJ2-1, the V gene TRBV5-4; D not resolved. Trimming removed 3 bases at V and 0 bases at J, with 10 bases between. The CDR3 runs 15 residues. The germline gives CDR1 SGHNT, CDR2 YYREEE (reference sequence). The CDR3 here is CASSYSASSYNEQFF. CDR3 DNA sequence: TGTGCCAGCAGCTACTCAGCGAGCTCCTACAATGAGCAGTTCTTC.

The chain recombines TRBV3-1 with TRBJ2-3; D is undetermined. Between the trimmed V and J ends, which lost 0 bases and 2 bases, there was a span of 6 bases. This CDR3 contains 14 residues. Germline lookup yields CDR1 LGHDT and CDR2 YNNKEL (reference sequence). The CDR3 sequence: CASSQDPNTDTQYF. The CDR3 DNA reads TGTGCCAGCAGCCAAGATCCCAACACAGATACGCAGTATTTT.

This clonotype came up many times. The V call is TRBV12-3 or TRBV12-4, the J call TRBJ1-2, with D uncertain. Deletions cut 2 bases from V and 0 bases from J, with 10 bases between. The CDR3 has 15 residues. The CDR3 DNA reads as TGTGCCAGCAGTTTACGCAGACTCTCTAACTATGGCTACACCTTC. Amino acid sequence: CASSLRRLSNYGYTF.

This clonotype was seen at least ten times. V and J are TRBV6-1 and TRBJ1-1; 7 bases line up with TRBD1. Trimming cost V 7 bases and J 0 bases; bases outside gene matches: 14. This CDR3 is built from 17 residues. Germline V gene sequence: CDR1 MNHNS, CDR2 SASEGT. CDR3 protein: CASTMKEGQRMNTEAFF. In DNA form, the CDR3 reads TGTGCCAGCACCATGAAGGAGGGACAGAGGATGAACACTGAAGCTTTCTTT.

The V call is TRBV19, the J call TRBJ2-3; TRBD1 agrees at 10 bases. V lost 6 bases, J lost 1 base, and 7 bases stayed unmatched. This CDR3 spans 16 amino acids. The V gene's germline CDR1 is LNHDA and CDR2 SQIVND (reference sequence). The CDR3 sequence is CASSRTGGSGTDTQYF. Here the CDR3 DNA reads TGTGCCAGTAGCCGGACAGGGGGTTCAGGCACAGATACGCAGTATTTT.

The chain carries TRBV14 and TRBJ2-7, with 7 bases aligning to TRBD1. The CDR3 totals 14 residues. J was trimmed by 4 bases and V by 0 bases; bases with no gene match: 3. Germline lookup yields CDR1 SGHDN and CDR2 FVKESK. The CDR3 sequence: CASSQDDRAYEQYF. The CDR3 DNA sequence: TGTGCCAGCAGCCAAGATGACAGGGCATACGAGCAGTACTTC.

The rearrangement links TRBV11-1 to TRBJ1-2; 7 nucleotides agree with TRBD1. The CDR3 is 13 amino acids. With 3 bases clipped from V and 7 bases from J, the junction kept 5 bases outside the gene matches. Germline V gene data show CDR1 as SGHAT and CDR2 as FQDESV (reference sequence). Here the CDR3 reads CASSFRGAPGYTF. The CDR3 DNA sequence: TGTGCCAGCAGCTTCAGGGGGGCGCCTGGCTACACCTTC.

The table lists this clonotype with many counts. The chain is built from TRBV15 and TRBJ2-3; D might be TRBD1 (6 bases). Germline V gene sequence: CDR1 LNHNV, CDR2 YYDKDF (reference sequence). V dropped 0 bases and J dropped 6 bases, with 10 bases sitting between them. The CDR3 is 14 amino acids. CDR3 loop: CATSREGAADTQYF. The DNA of the CDR3 is TGTGCCACCAGCAGAGAGGGGGCGGCGGATACGCAGTATTTT.

Regarding this clonotype: A junction boundary mismatches the germline segment, possibly from a read error. The genes are TRBV20-1 and TRBJ2-3, with 12 bases identical to TRBD1. The CDR3 extends over 14 amino acids. CDR1 and CDR2 from the germline V gene are DFQATT and SNEGSKA (reference sequence). CDR3 sequence: CGASGTGGWDTQYF. The CDR3 DNA sequence: TGCGGTGCTAGTGGGACAGGGGGCTGGGATACGCAGTATTTT.

In its sample, this clonotype was seen a few times. V is TRBV7-9 and J is TRBJ1-2, with 7 bases fitting TRBD1. After removal of 5 bases from V and 1 base from J, the junction contained 4 bases not matched to a gene. The CDR3 has 14 residues. From germline, CDR1 is SEHNR and CDR2 FQNEAQ (reference sequence). The CDR3: CASSPGTVNYGYTF. DNA for the CDR3: TGTGCCAGCAGCCCCGGGACAGTTAACTATGGCTACACCTTC.

This clonotype was seen more than once but under ten times. The chain uses TRBV30 and TRBJ2-1; the D gene is possibly TRBD1 (6 bases). V lost 4 bases and J lost 1, with 11 bases in between. This CDR3 spans 14 amino acids. Germline CDR1 and CDR2: GTSNPN and SVGIG (reference sequence). CDR3 sequence (DNA): TGTGCCTGGAACGAGGGGGTATCCTACAATGAGCAGTTCTTC. This encodes CAWNEGVSYNEQFF.

The CDR3 sequence: CASSPTGRTAGELFF. The CDR3 nucleotides are TGTGCCAGCAGCCCAACCGGAAGGACAGCCGGGGAGCTGTTTTTT. The rearrangement uses TRBV7-9 and TRBJ2-2; D might be TRBD1 (6 bases). The V gene lost 5 bases and the J gene lost 6 bases, with 16 bases spanning the gap. Germline V lookup: CDR1 SEHNR, CDR2 FQNEAQ (reference sequence). The CDR3 is 15 residues long.

This clonotype was counted many times. The V gene is TRBV7-9, the J gene TRBJ2-7, with 7 nucleotides matching TRBD1. V trimming: 2 bases; J trimming: 5 bases; junction bases outside the gene matches: 3. Germline V CDR1 and CDR2: SEHNR, FQNEAQ (reference sequence). CDR3 size: 13 residues. For the CDR3, the DNA is TGTGCCAGCAGCTTAAGGGACAGCCACGAGCAGTACTTC. Its protein product is CASSLRDSHEQYF.

This clonotype was seen many times. The J gene is TRBJ2-3, the V gene TRBV30; a possible D gene is TRBD1 (5 bases). V shed 3 bases and J shed 1 base, with 5 bases lying between them. The CDR3 is 12 residues long. Germline V gene data show CDR1 as GTSNPN and CDR2 as SVGIG (reference sequence). The CDR3 spells CAWRGGTDTQYF. The CDR3 DNA sequence: TGTGCCTGGAGAGGGGGCACAGATACGCAGTATTTT.

This clonotype was detected ten times or more. The chain joins TRBV5-1 to TRBJ1-1; D not resolved. CDR1 SGHRS and CDR2 YFSETQ come from the germline V gene. Trimming took off 4 bases at V and 1 base at J, with 11 bases between the two ends. The CDR3 totals 14 residues. CDR3 loop: CASSPNTQNTEAFF. Written as DNA, the CDR3 is TGCGCCAGCAGCCCGAATACCCAGAACACTGAAGCTTTCTTT.

The sample holds many counts of this clonotype. For the CDR3, the DNA is TGTGCCAGCAGCCCCCCCCTCAGGGCCCAACTCTCCTACGAGCAGTACTTC. It is translated as CASSPPLRAQLSYEQYF. This chain links TRBV7-8 with TRBJ2-7, with D possibly TRBD1 on 5 matching bases. The CDR3 is made up of 17 amino acids. Trimming shortened V by 5 bases and J by 0 bases, and 20 bases separated the two germline ends. CDR1 SGHVS and CDR2 FQNEAQ come from the germline V gene. Full variable domain (missing parts from reference TRBV7-8 and TRBJ2-7): GAGVSQSPRYKVAKRGQDVALRCDPISGHVSLFWYQQALGQGPEFLTYFQNEAQLDKSGLPSDRFFAERPEGSVSTLKIQRTQQEDSAVYLCASSPPLRAQLSYEQYFGPGTRLTVT.